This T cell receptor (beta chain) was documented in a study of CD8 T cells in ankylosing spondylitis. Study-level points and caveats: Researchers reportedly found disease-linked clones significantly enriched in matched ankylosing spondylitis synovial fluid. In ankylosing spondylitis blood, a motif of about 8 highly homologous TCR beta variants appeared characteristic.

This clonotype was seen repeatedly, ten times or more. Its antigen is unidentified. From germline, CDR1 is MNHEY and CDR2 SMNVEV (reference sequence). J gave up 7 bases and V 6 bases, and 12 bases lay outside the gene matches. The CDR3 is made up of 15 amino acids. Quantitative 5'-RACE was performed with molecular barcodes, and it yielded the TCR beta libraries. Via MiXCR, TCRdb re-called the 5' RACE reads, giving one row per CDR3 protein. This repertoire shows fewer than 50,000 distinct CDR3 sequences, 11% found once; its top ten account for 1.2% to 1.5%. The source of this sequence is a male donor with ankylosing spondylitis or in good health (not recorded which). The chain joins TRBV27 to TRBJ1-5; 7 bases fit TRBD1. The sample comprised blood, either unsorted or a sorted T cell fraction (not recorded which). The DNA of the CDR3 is TGTGCCAGCAGAAGACTTTACAGGGGCCGACAGCCCCAGCATTTT. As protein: CASRRLYRGRQPQHF.